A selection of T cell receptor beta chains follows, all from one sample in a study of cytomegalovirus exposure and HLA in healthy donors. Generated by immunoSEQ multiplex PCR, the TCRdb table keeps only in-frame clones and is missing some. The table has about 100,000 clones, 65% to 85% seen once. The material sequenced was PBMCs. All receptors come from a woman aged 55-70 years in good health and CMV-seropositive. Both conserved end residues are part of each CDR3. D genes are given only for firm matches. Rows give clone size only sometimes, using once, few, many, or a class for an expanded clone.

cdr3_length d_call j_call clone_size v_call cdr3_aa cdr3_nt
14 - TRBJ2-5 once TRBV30 CAWSVLGRGETQYF TGTGCCTGGAGTGTACTAGGGAGGGGGGAGACCCAGTACTTC
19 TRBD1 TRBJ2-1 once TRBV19 CASSTSGQGGFVDPNEQFF TGTGCCAGTAGTACCTCCGGACAGGGAGGTTTTGTGGATCCCAATGAGCAGTTCTTC
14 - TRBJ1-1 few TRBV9 CASSVQAGNTEAFF TGTGCCAGCAGCGTACAGGCGGGGAACACTGAAGCTTTCTTT
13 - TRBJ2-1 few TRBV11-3 CASSLHTYNEQFF TGTGCCAGCAGCTTACACACCTACAATGAGCAGTTCTTC
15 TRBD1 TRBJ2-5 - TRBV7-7 CASSPLGQGRETQYF TGTGCTAGCAGCCCACTCGGACAGGGAAGAGAGACCCAGTACTTC
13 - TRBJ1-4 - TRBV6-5 CASSGQGHEKLFF TGTGCCAGCAGCGGCCAGGGCCATGAAAAACTGTTTTTT
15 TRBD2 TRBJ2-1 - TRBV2 CASSETPQAGGEQFF TGTGCCAGCAGTGAAACCCCGCAGGCGGGAGGTGAGCAGTTCTTC
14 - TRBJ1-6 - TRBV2 CASSEMEGIGPLHF TGTGCCAGCAGTGAGATGGAGGGGATAGGACCCCTCCACTTT
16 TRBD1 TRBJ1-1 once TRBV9 CASSVGPGQWNTEAFF TGTGCCAGCAGCGTAGGCCCGGGACAGTGGAACACTGAAGCTTTCTTT
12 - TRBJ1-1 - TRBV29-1 CSVEKNLGGAFF TGCAGCGTTGAAAAGAATCTCGGTGGAGCTTTCTTT
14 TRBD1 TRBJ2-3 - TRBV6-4 CASSAGTATDTQYF TGTGCCAGCAGTGCCGGGACAGCCACAGATACGCAGTATTTT
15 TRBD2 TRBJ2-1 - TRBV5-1 CASSRAGVPYNEQFF TGCGCCAGCAGCCGAGCGGGAGTCCCCTACAATGAGCAGTTCTTC
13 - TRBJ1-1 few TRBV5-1 CASSLAPGTEAFF TGCGCCAGCAGCTTGGCCCCAGGGACTGAAGCTTTCTTT
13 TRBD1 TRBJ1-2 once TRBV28 CASMGQVFHGYTF TGTGCCAGCATGGGACAGGTCTTTCATGGCTACACCTTC
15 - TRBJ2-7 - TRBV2 CASSRDLAPSYEQYF TGTGCCAGCAGTCGAGATCTTGCGCCCTCCTACGAGCAGTACTTC
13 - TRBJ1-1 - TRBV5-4 CASSPKGYTEAFF TGTGCCAGCAGCCCGAAGGGGTATACTGAAGCTTTCTTT
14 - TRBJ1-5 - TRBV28 CASRIGGSNQPQHF TGTGCCAGCCGTATTGGGGGGAGCAATCAGCCCCAGCATTTT
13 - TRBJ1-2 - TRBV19 CASSTDSYNGYTF TGTGCCAGTAGTACTGACAGTTACAATGGCTACACCTTC
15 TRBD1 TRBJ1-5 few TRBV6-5 CASSKRQGANQPQHF TGTGCCAGCAGTAAGCGACAGGGGGCGAATCAGCCCCAGCATTTT
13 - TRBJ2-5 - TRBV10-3 CAISPGQEETQYF TGTGCCATCAGCCCCGGACAAGAAGAGACCCAGTACTTC
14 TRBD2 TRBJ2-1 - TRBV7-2 CASSSGLAGDEQFF TGTGCCAGCAGCTCGGGACTAGCGGGAGATGAGCAGTTCTTC
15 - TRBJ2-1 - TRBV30 CAWSEGLPRVNEQFF TGTGCCTGGAGTGAGGGACTCCCGAGGGTGAATGAGCAGTTCTTC
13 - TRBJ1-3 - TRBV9 CASSPSGGNTIYF TGTGCCAGCAGCCCCTCGGGGGGAAACACCATATATTTT
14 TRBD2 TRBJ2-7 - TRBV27 CASSRTSGNYEQYF TGTGCCAGCAGCCGGACTAGCGGGAACTACGAGCAGTACTTC
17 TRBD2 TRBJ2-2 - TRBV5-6 CASSLSLAGGLTGELFF TGTGCCAGCAGCTTGTCCCTAGCGGGAGGGTTGACCGGGGAGCTGTTTTTT
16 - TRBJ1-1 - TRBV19 CASSIVRAPGRTEAFF TGTGCCAGTAGTATAGTGAGGGCCCCCGGTCGCACTGAAGCTTTCTTT
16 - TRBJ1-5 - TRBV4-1 CASSQDLTVRNQPQHF TGTGCCAGCAGCCAAGATTTGACAGTAAGAAATCAGCCCCAGCATTTT
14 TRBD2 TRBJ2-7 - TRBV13 CASSSSGTTYEQYF TGTGCCAGCAGCTCTAGCGGGACTACCTACGAGCAGTACTTC
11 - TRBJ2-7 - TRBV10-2 CASSDRYEQYF TGCGCCAGCAGTGATCGCTACGAGCAGTACTTC
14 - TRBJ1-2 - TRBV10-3 CAIKTPVEGYGYTF TGTGCCATCAAAACCCCCGTGGAGGGGTATGGCTACACCTTC
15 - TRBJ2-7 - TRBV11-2 CASRPAGRGTQEQYF TGTGCCAGCAGGCCCGCGGGCAGGGGTACGCAAGAGCAGTACTTC
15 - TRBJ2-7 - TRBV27 CASSLAGGVSYEQYF TGTGCCAGCAGCCTCGCCGGGGGAGTCTCCTACGAGCAGTACTTC
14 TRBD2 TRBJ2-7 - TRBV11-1 CASSSLGGSYEQYF TGTGCCAGCAGCTCTCTCGGGGGGTCCTACGAGCAGTACTTC
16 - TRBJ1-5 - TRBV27 CASSSDPGVLRQPQHF TGTGCCAGCAGTTCGGACCCGGGAGTGTTGCGTCAGCCCCAGCATTTT
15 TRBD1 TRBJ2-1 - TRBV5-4 CASSSRGQGHNEQFF TGTGCCAGCAGCTCCCGGGGACAGGGGCACAATGAGCAGTTCTTC
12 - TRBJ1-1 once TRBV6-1 CASMGSGFEAFF TGTGCCAGCATGGGGAGCGGGTTTGAAGCTTTCTTT
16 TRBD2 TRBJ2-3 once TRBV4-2 CASSQDAGVRVDTQYF TGTGCCAGCAGCCAAGACGCGGGAGTTCGAGTAGATACGCAGTATTTT
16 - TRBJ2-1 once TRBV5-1 CASSSSGRSSYNEQFF TGCGCCAGCAGTTCCAGCGGGCGGAGCTCCTACAATGAGCAGTTCTTC
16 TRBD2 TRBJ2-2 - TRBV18 CASSPLAGTNTGELFF TGTGCCAGCTCACCTCTAGCGGGGACGAACACCGGGGAGCTGTTTTTT
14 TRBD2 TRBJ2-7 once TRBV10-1 CASSDGLAGVLFRF TGCGCCAGCAGTGATGGACTAGCGGGAGTGCTGTTCCGGTTC
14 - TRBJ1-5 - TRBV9 CAGPHRYSNQPQHF TGTGCGGGCCCACACAGATATAGCAATCAGCCCCAGCATTTT
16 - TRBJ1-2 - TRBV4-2 CASSQDPQGSNYGYTF TGTGCCAGCAGCCAGGATCCACAGGGATCTAACTATGGCTACACCTTC